The clone carrying this T cell receptor (beta chain) was observed many times. Its antigen is undetermined. The data stem from a study of early T cells in non-severe SARS-CoV-2 infection. Turning to the study itself: Alpha and beta chains were unpaired, from unsorted whole-blood bulk RNA. Study-wide points: VDJdb-based matching was biased toward anti-spike CD8 responses and missed private and CD4 specificities.

Individual cDNA molecules received unique molecular identifiers. TCRdb re-called the 5' RACE reads through MiXCR, storing one row per CDR3 protein. The repertoire consists of tens of thousands of distinct CDR3 sequences, with under 15% occurring once and the leading ten covering around 5.1%. The CDR3 is made up of 12 amino acids. Germline assignment: CDR1 DFQATT and CDR2 SNEGSKA (reference sequence). With V trimmed by 6 bases and J by 8 bases, 5 bases remained unmatched. This sequence originates from an adult who was a healthcare worker with PCR-confirmed SARS-CoV-2 infection or an uninfected control (not recorded which). The rearrangement links TRBV20-1 to TRBJ1-4, with 8 bases fitting TRBD1. Sequencing was performed on whole blood. The CDR3 here is CSAPRQGEKLFF. In DNA form, the CDR3 reads TGCAGTGCGCCTCGACAGGGGGAAAAACTGTTTTTT.